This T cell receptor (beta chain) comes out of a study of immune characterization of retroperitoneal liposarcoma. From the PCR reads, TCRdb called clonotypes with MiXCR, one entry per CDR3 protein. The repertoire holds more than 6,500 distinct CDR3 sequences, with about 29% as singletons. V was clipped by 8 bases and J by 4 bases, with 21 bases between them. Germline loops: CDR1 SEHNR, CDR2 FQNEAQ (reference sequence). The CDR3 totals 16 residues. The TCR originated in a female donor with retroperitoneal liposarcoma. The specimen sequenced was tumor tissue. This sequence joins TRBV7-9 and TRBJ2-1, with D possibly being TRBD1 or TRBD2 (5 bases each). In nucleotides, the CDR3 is TGTGCCAGCGACCTCGCTGGGGGAATATTGTACAATGAGCAGTTCTTC. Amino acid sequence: CASDLAGGILYNEQFF.